This T cell receptor beta chain is drawn from a study of T-cell reconstitution after alpha-beta-depleted transplantation in children. Overall study findings and caveats: After transplant, at about two months, alpha-beta T cells were reportedly derived from several hundred expanded graft clones. Elevated TCRbeta diversity at day 60 was traced, in some patients, to surviving recipient T cells and thymic progenitors.

This clonotype was counted only a few times. Its antigen is as yet unknown. The V end was cut by 7 bases, the J end by 3 bases, with 16 bases between. This CDR3 has 15 residues. CDR1 MNHEY and CDR2 SMNVEV come from the germline V gene (reference sequence). A TCRbeta library incorporating unique molecular identifiers was prepared. Each CDR3 protein is one row after TCRdb ran MiXCR on the PCR reads. The table records about 980,000 distinct CDR3 sequences, roughly 29% of them present only once. This sequence joins TRBV27 and TRBJ2-1; D tentatively reads TRBD1 or TRBD2 (6 bases each). Sequencing was performed on PBMCs, mostly from graft donor cells, taken 360 days after TCRalphabeta/CD19-depleted stem cell transplant. This sequence was found in a boy younger than two who had a stem cell transplant for SCID, so the T cells may come from the graft donor. The DNA of the CDR3 is TGTGCCAGCACAGGTTCGGGGGCCGACTACAATGAGCAGTTCTTC. It encodes CASTGSGADYNEQFF.